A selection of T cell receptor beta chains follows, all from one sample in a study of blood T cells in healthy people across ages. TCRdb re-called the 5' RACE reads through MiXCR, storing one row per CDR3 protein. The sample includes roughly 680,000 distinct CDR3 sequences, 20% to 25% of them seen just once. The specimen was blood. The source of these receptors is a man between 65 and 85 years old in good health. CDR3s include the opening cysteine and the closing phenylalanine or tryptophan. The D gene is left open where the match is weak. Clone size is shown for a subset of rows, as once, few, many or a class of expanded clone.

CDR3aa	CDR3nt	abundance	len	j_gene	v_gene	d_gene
CASSEDASSYNEQFF	TGTGCCAGCAGCGAGGACGCGAGCTCCTACAATGAGCAGTTCTTC	NA	15	TRBJ2-1	TRBV13	NA
CSAGYRESNEQFF	TGCAGTGCTGGATACAGGGAATCCAATGAGCAGTTCTTC	once	13	TRBJ2-1	TRBV20-1	NA
CASRGLGTEAFF	TGTGCCAGCAGAGGGCTTGGCACTGAAGCTTTCTTT	NA	12	TRBJ1-1	TRBV9	NA
CASSLFVQGVQETQYF	TGTGCCAGCAGCTTATTCGTCCAGGGGGTCCAAGAGACCCAGTACTTC	few	16	TRBJ2-5	TRBV7-8	TRBD1
CAIRDGLEQGSGNTIYF	TGTGCCATCAGGGACGGCCTCGAACAGGGGTCTGGAAACACCATATATTTT	few	17	TRBJ1-3	TRBV10-3	TRBD1
CASSPLPPTFYNEQFF	TGTGCCAGCAGTCCGCTTCCACCGACATTTTACAATGAGCAGTTCTTC	few	16	TRBJ2-1	TRBV27	NA
CASSFTGGGRTEAFF	TGTGCCAGCAGTTTTACAGGGGGCGGGAGAACTGAAGCTTTCTTT	NA	15	TRBJ1-1	TRBV12-3/TRBV12-4	TRBD1
CSVATGINQPQHF	TGCAGCGTCGCGACAGGAATCAATCAGCCCCAGCATTTT	once	13	TRBJ1-5	TRBV29-1	NA
CASSGLAGRETQYF	TGTGCCAGCAGTGGACTAGCGGGTAGAGAGACCCAGTACTTC	many	14	TRBJ2-5	TRBV2	TRBD2
CASSPGTGEFF	TGTGCCAGCAGCCCCGGGACAGGGGAGTTCTTC	few	11	TRBJ2-1	TRBV5-4	TRBD1
CASSLEYLTSGNFNEQFF	TGTGCCAGCAGCTTAGAATATTTGACTAGCGGGAATTTCAATGAGCAGTTCTTC	few	18	TRBJ2-1	TRBV7-9	TRBD2
CASSLEGQGTQETQYF	TGTGCCAGCAGCTTAGAGGGACAGGGGACCCAAGAGACCCAGTACTTC	NA	16	TRBJ2-5	TRBV7-3	TRBD1
CASSSADSSYNEQFF	TGTGCCAGCAGTTCAGCGGATAGCTCCTACAATGAGCAGTTCTTC	few	15	TRBJ2-1	TRBV12-3/TRBV12-4	NA
CASSPISDTQYF	TGTGCCAGCTCACCAATCTCAGATACGCAGTATTTT	NA	12	TRBJ2-3	TRBV18	NA
CASSVALGGGFYNEQFF	TGTGCCAGCAGCGTAGCTCTGGGGGGGGGCTTCTACAATGAGCAGTTCTTC	NA	17	TRBJ2-1	TRBV9	NA
CASSTDGELNQPQHF	TGTGCCAGTAGTACAGACGGAGAACTCAATCAGCCCCAGCATTTT	NA	15	TRBJ1-5	TRBV19	NA
CASSEGGTGNQPQHF	TGTGCCAGCAGTGAAGGGGGTACCGGCAATCAGCCCCAGCATTTT	NA	15	TRBJ1-5	TRBV6-1	NA
CASSPRGSGYEQYF	TGTGCCAGCAGCCCCCGTGGTAGCGGCTACGAGCAGTACTTC	few	14	TRBJ2-7	TRBV9	NA
CASRPTGNYEQYF	TGTGCCAGCAGGCCAACAGGGAACTACGAGCAGTACTTC	NA	13	TRBJ2-7	TRBV6-5	NA
CASSFWASGSYEQYF	TGCGCCAGCAGCTTCTGGGCTAGCGGGTCCTACGAGCAGTACTTC	NA	15	TRBJ2-7	TRBV5-1	TRBD2
CASSSGTGQYEQYF	TGCGCCAGCAGTTCCGGGACAGGGCAGTACGAGCAGTACTTC	many	14	TRBJ2-7	TRBV4-1	TRBD1
CASSPGTENEKLFF	TGTGCCAGCAGCCCCGGGACGGAAAATGAAAAACTGTTTTTT	many	14	TRBJ1-4	TRBV5-6	NA
CASTPTESSYNEQFF	TGTGCCAGCACCCCGACAGAGAGCTCCTACAATGAGCAGTTCTTC	few	15	TRBJ2-1	TRBV28	NA
CASSPSGNIYDEQYF	TGCGCCAGCAGCCCTAGCGGGAACATTTATGACGAGCAGTACTTC	NA	15	TRBJ2-7	TRBV5-1	TRBD2
CATSTTSRGAYDTQYF	TGTGCCACCAGCACCACTAGCAGGGGGGCCTACGATACGCAGTATTTT	NA	16	TRBJ2-3	TRBV15	NA
CASSSVQGAGELFF	TGCGCCAGCAGCTCGGTCCAGGGTGCCGGGGAGCTGTTTTTT	NA	14	TRBJ2-2	TRBV5-1	NA
CASSRSSGRTFNEQFF	TGTGCCAGCAGCCGAAGTAGCGGGAGGACTTTCAATGAGCAGTTCTTC	few	16	TRBJ2-1	TRBV7-9	TRBD2
CSATGTYNEQFF	TGCAGTGCTACAGGGACCTACAATGAGCAGTTCTTC	NA	12	TRBJ2-1	TRBV20-1	NA
CASYLFDEQYF	TGTGCCAGCTATCTCTTCGACGAGCAGTACTTC	NA	11	TRBJ2-7	TRBV6-1	NA
CASSPHDSSYEQYF	TGTGCCAGCAGTCCACACGACAGCTCCTACGAGCAGTACTTC	NA	14	TRBJ2-7	TRBV2	NA
CASSQGSTVELFF	TGTGCCAGCAGCCAAGGATCGACAGTGGAACTGTTTTTT	few	13	TRBJ1-4	TRBV3-1	NA
CASSPRGAGGNEQFF	TGTGCCAGCAGCCCTCGTGGTGCGGGAGGTAATGAGCAGTTCTTC	many	15	TRBJ2-1	TRBV5-5	TRBD2
CSGLAVYEQYF	TGCAGTGGGCTAGCCGTGTACGAGCAGTACTTC	NA	11	TRBJ2-7	TRBV20-1	NA